This T cell receptor beta chain stems from a study of shared clonotypes between healthy human individuals. Findings and limits, study-wide: The study drew on few donors, limiting represented genetic and exposure-history diversity.

A word on this clone: Its antigen is as yet unknown.

Only in-frame clones appear in the TCRdb table, and some are missing; sequencing was by immunoSEQ multiplex PCR. Of around 2.1 million clones in the sample, under 97% were seen once. V was clipped by 3 bases and J by 3 bases, with 9 bases between them. Germline CDR1 and CDR2: KGHSH and LQKENI. This CDR3 contains 13 residues. This rearrangement joins TRBV18 to TRBJ2-7; D is unclear. The sample comprised naive CD4+ T cells sorted from blood. The subset is: CD45RA+ positively selected. The receptor was isolated from a man younger than 30 in good health. The CDR3 spells CASSPNSYYEQYF. CDR3 DNA: TGTGCCAGCTCACCGAACAGCTACTACGAGCAGTACTTC.